The sequence of this T cell receptor (beta chain) was determined in a study of shared clonotypes between healthy human individuals. V was trimmed by 8 bases and J by 4 bases, leaving 15 bases between them. Per the germline V gene, CDR1 is LNHNV and CDR2 is YYDKDF (reference sequence). The CDR3 is made up of 14 amino acids. This clone was recorded once. Its cognate antigen is unknown. Clones were read by immunoSEQ multiplex PCR, and TCRdb kept only the in-frame ones, dropping some. In the table there are roughly 2,000,000 clones, about 94% of which are singletons. Terminally differentiated effector memory CD45RA+ cells were left out of the naive CD8 fraction, which was CD45RO-negative and positively selected for CCR7. Study results and caveats: Clonotype sharing among donors was thought likely to change with sequencing depth. Across a handful of donors, naive CD4 shared 5% to 6%, naive CD8 more than 3%, memory CD4 about 2.4%, memory CD8 around 0.42%.

The chain carries TRBV15 and TRBJ1-5; no definite D call. The sequenced sample consisted of naive CD8+ T cells from PBMCs. This TCR came from a man younger than 35 in good health. Some clones in this sample may be carry-over from other donors' samples. CDR3 nucleotides: TGTGCCACCGACACGTCCTATCGTAATCAGCCCCAGCATTTT. Translating gives CATDTSYRNQPQHF.